The clone carrying this T cell receptor beta chain was recorded once. The target antigen is unknown. The sample originates from a study of cytomegalovirus exposure and HLA in healthy donors. Notes on the study in general: Roughly uniform depth of sequencing across donors was assumed in presence/absence analyses. A prior analysis recorded that most TCR beta V segments were productive about 90% or about 30% of the time.

CMV serostatus data were not documented for this donor. V was cut by 6 bases and J by 11 bases, with 19 bases left in between. Germline loops: CDR1 MNHEY, CDR2 SMNVEV (reference sequence). This CDR3 has 13 amino acids. Both 60 Vbeta primers and 13 Jbeta primers went into the PCR. Libraries were prepared by immunoSEQ multiplex PCR; TCRdb keeps only in-frame clonotypes and omits some of them. The sample carries under 150,000 clones, 55% to 75% recorded once. The V and J genes are TRBV27 and TRBJ2-5; TRBD1 might be the D (6 bases). Input material: PBMCs. This receptor was obtained from a human donor in good health. The CDR3 spells CASRQGPTWEQYF. The CDR3 region has the DNA TGTGCCAGCAGACAGGGCCCGACTTGGGAGCAGTACTTC.